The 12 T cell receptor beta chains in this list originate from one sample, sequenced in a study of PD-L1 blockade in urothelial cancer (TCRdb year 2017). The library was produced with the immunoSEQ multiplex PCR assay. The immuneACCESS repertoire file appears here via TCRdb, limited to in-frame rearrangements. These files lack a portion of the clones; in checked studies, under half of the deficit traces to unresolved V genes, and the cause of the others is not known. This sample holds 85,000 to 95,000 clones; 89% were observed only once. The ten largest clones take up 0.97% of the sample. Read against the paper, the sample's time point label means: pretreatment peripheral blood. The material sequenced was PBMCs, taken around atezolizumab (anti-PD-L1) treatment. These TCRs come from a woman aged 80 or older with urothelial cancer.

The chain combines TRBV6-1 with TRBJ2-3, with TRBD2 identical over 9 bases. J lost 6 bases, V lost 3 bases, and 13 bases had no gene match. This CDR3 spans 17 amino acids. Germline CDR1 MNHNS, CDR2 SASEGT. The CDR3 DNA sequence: TGTGCCAGCAGTGAGCCGACGGGACTAGCAGGTGGGGATACGCAGTATTTT. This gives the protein CASSEPTGLAGGDTQYF.

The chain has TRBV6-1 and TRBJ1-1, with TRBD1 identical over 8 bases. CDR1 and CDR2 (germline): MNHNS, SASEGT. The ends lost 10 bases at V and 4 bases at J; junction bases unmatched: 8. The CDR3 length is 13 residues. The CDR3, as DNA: TGTGCCATCAGACAGGGGATGTTCACTGAAGCTTTCTTT. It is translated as CAIRQGMFTEAFF.

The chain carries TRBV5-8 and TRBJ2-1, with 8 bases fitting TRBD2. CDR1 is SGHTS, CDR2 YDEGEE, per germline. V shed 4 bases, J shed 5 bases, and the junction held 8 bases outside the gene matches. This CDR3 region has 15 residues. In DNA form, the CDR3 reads TGTGCCAGCAGCCCCGGGACTAGAGATGACAATGAGCAGTTCTTC. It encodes CASSPGTRDDNEQFF.

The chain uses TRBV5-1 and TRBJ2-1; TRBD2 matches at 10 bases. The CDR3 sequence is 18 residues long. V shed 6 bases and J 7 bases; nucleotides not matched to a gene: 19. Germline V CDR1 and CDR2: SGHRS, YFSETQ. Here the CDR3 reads CASTSEPPGKTSGNEQFF. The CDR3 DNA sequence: TGCGCCAGCACGTCCGAGCCCCCAGGCAAGACTAGCGGGAATGAGCAGTTCTTC.

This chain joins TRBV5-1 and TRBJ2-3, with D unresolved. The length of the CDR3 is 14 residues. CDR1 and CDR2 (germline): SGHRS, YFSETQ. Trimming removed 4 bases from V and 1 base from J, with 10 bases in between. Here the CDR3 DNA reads TGCGCCAGCAGCCACCGGAGCGGCACAGATACGCAGTATTTT. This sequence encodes CASSHRSGTDTQYF.

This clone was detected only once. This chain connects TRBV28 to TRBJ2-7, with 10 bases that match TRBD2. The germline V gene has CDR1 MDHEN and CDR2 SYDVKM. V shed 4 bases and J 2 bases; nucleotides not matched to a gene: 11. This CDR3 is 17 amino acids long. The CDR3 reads CASSSYTSSGSTYEQYF. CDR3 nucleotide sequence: TGTGCCAGCAGTTCTTATACTTCTAGCGGGAGCACCTACGAGCAGTACTTC.

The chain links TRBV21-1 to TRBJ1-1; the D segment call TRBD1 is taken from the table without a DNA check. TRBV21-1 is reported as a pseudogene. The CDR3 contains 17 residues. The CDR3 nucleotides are TGTGCCAGCAGCAAAGAGGGACAGGGCGGCATGAACACTGAAGCTTTCTTT. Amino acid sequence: CASSKEGQGGMNTEAFF.

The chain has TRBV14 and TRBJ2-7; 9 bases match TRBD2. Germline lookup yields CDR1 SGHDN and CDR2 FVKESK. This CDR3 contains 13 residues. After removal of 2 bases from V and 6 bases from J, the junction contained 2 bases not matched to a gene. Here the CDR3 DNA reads TGTGCCAGCAGCCAACTAGCGGGACTCGAGCAGTACTTC. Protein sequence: CASSQLAGLEQYF.

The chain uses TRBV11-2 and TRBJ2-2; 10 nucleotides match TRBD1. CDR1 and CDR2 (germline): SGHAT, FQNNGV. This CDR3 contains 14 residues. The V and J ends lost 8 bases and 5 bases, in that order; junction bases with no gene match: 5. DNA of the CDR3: TGTGCCAGCTCCGTGGACAGGGGGACCGGGGAGCTGTTTTTT. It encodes CASSVDRGTGELFF.

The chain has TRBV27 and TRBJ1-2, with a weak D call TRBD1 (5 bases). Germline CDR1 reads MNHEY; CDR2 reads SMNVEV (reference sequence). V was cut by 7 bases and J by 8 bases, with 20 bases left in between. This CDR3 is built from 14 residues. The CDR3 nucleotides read TGTGCCAGCACCCCTGGGGGGGTTATAGGAGGCTACACCTTC. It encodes CASTPGGVIGGYTF.

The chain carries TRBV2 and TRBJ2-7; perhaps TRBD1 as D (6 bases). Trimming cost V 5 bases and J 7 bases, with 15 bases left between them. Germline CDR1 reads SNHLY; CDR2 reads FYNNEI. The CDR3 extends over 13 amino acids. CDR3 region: CASSTTGPGEQYF. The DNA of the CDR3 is TGTGCCAGCAGTACGACAGGCCCCGGGGAGCAGTACTTC. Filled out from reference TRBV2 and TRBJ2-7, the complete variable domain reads EPEVTQTPSHQVTQMGQEVILRCVPISNHLYFYWYRQILGQKVEFLVSFYNNEISEKSEIFDDQFSVERPDGSNFTLKIRSTKLEDSAMYFCASSTTGPGEQYFGPGTRLTVT.

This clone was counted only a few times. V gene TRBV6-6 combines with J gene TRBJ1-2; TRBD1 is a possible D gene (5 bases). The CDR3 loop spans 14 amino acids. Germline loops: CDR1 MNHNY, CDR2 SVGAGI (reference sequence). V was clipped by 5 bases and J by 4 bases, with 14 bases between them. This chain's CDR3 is CASSTDTTAYGYTF. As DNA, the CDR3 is TGTGCCAGCAGTACGGACACCACAGCCTATGGCTACACCTTC.